The rows below give T cell receptor beta chains drawn from one sample of a study of Ad26.COV2.S vaccination and SARS-CoV-2 variants. The protocol was immunoSEQ multiplex PCR, while the TCRdb copy is restricted to in-frame clones and leaves out a portion. The sample consists of 500,000 or so clones, around nine tenths of them appearing once. This sample comprised peripheral blood, obtained in a trial of Ad26.COV2.S vaccine versus placebo. The receptors here all came from a person between 18 and 59 years old who received the Ad26.COV2.S COVID-19 vaccine or a placebo. Both conserved end residues are part of each CDR3. The D gene is left open where the match is weak. Size tells how often a clone was seen (once, few, many) or the class of an expanded clone, and some rows leave it out.

V,size,D,J,DNA,CDR3
TRBV10-3,NA,TRBD1,TRBJ1-5,TGTGCCATCACCCGGGACAGGGACAGTCAGCCCCAGCATTTT,CAITRDRDSQPQHF
TRBV10-2,NA,NA,TRBJ2-3,TGCGCCAGCAGTGAGTCGGTGGGGGCTCCCCCCACAGATACGCAGTATTTT,CASSESVGAPPTDTQYF
TRBV19,NA,NA,TRBJ2-2,TGTGCCAGTAGCGTCGACGGCACCGGGGAGCTGTTTTTT,CASSVDGTGELFF
TRBV27,NA,NA,TRBJ2-5,TGTGCCAGCAGTTTATTCGGCGGGATCCAAGAGACCCAGTACTTC,CASSLFGGIQETQYF
TRBV9,NA,TRBD1,TRBJ1-2,TGTGCCAGCAGCGGGACAGGGAGGACCGGCTACACCTTC,CASSGTGRTGYTF
TRBV28,NA,TRBD1,TRBJ2-3,TGTGCCAGCAGTCTGGGCTTCAGGCGGGACAGGGATTATCGGGATACGCAGTATTTT,CASSLGFRRDRDYRDTQYF
TRBV3-1/TRBV3-2,NA,NA,TRBJ1-2,TGTGCCAGCAGCCCATCCGCCGGCTATGGCTACACCTTC,CASSPSAGYGYTF
TRBV29-1,NA,TRBD2,TRBJ2-1,TGCAGCGCGCTTGCGACTAGCGGGATTAGTGAGCAGTTCTTC,CSALATSGISEQFF
TRBV28,NA,NA,TRBJ1-2,TGTGCCAGCAGTTTCCAGGGACGTGGGACTGGCTACACCTTC,CASSFQGRGTGYTF
TRBV7-2,once,TRBD2,TRBJ2-1,TGTGCCAGCAGCTCGAGAAGTCTAGCGGGGCCATTTCATGAGCAGTTCTTC,CASSSRSLAGPFHEQFF
TRBV6-5,NA,NA,TRBJ2-7,TGTGCCAGCAGTTCCCGGCTAGCAGTTTACGAGCAGTACTTC,CASSSRLAVYEQYF
TRBV20-1,NA,TRBD1,TRBJ1-6,TGCAGTGCTAGTCGGGGACAGACCGGGACACCCCTCCACTTT,CSASRGQTGTPLHF
TRBV19,NA,NA,TRBJ1-5,TGTGCCAGTAGTCTCCGGACACCCAATCAGCCCCAGCATTTT,CASSLRTPNQPQHF
TRBV30,NA,NA,TRBJ1-2,TGTGCCTGCCCGAAGACAGGCAACTATGGCTACACCTTC,CACPKTGNYGYTF
TRBV27,NA,TRBD1,TRBJ1-2,TGTGCCAGCTCCGTGAGAATTGGCAGGGGGCTTGGTGGCTACACCTTC,CASSVRIGRGLGGYTF
TRBV28,once,TRBD1,TRBJ1-1,TGTGCCAGCAGTGACAACAGGGGGCTAGCTTTCTTT,CASSDNRGLAFF
TRBV10-3,once,NA,TRBJ2-1,TGTGCCACCCAAGGAAGGAGGGGCTCCTACAATGAGCAGTTCTTC,CATQGRRGSYNEQFF
TRBV29-1,NA,TRBD1,TRBJ1-2,TGCAGCGTTCTCGGGACAGGGCTTAACCACTATGGCTACACCTTC,CSVLGTGLNHYGYTF
TRBV4-2,NA,NA,TRBJ1-3,TGTGCCAGCAGCCAAGACCCATACACCATATATTTT,CASSQDPYTIYF
TRBV19,few,NA,TRBJ1-5,TGTGCCACCACCCCAGGGGATTCCTTGCATAGCAATCAGCCCCAGCATTTT,CATTPGDSLHSNQPQHF
TRBV4-3,few,NA,TRBJ1-4,TGCGCCAGCAGCCAAGATCGGCAGAGAGAAAAACTGTTTTTT,CASSQDRQREKLFF
TRBV15,NA,TRBD2,TRBJ2-7,TGTGCCACCAGCAGAGAACCGAAGACTAGCGAAACCTACGAGCAGTACTTC,CATSREPKTSETYEQYF
TRBV7-9,NA,NA,TRBJ1-5,TGTGCCAGCAGACCTGAGGGGGAGGGCGGACCCCAGCATTTT,CASRPEGEGGPQHF
TRBV5-1,NA,TRBD1,TRBJ1-5,TGCGCCAGCAGCCCCTCGACAGGGAACACTCAGCCCCAGCATTTT,CASSPSTGNTQPQHF
TRBV19,NA,TRBD1,TRBJ1-5,TGTGCCAGTAATTTACGAAGGGGGCCTGGCAATCAGCCCCAGCATTTT,CASNLRRGPGNQPQHF
TRBV28,NA,NA,TRBJ2-5,TGTGCCAGCAGTGATGGACCGCAAGAGACCCAGTACTTC,CASSDGPQETQYF
TRBV4-2,NA,TRBD2,TRBJ2-7,TGTGCCAGCAGCCGTTCCGGGACTAGTGGCGAGCAGTACTTC,CASSRSGTSGEQYF
TRBV13,NA,TRBD1,TRBJ1-1,TGTGCCAGCAGCCCTAGGGGGTGGGGGACAGGGGACGGGAGAACTGAAGCTTTCTTT,CASSPRGWGTGDGRTEAFF
TRBV30,NA,NA,TRBJ1-6,TGTGCCTGGAGCATTCATCGGGGTACGGACTATAATTCACCCCTCCACTTT,CAWSIHRGTDYNSPLHF
TRBV7-6,NA,NA,TRBJ2-7,TGTGCCAGCAGCTTAGCGGAGGGGTACGAGCAGTACTTC,CASSLAEGYEQYF
TRBV5-1,NA,NA,TRBJ2-2,TGCGCCAGCAGCGGGGAAATTCAGGGGATCGGGGAGCTGTTTTTT,CASSGEIQGIGELFF
TRBV18,NA,NA,TRBJ2-7,TGTGCCAGCTCACCCCAGGCGTTGGCCTACGAGCAGTACTTC,CASSPQALAYEQYF
TRBV7-9,NA,NA,TRBJ2-7,TGTGCCACCTCCGAGGGGGGGGAGCGTCCCTACGAGCAGTACTTC,CATSEGGERPYEQYF
TRBV9,NA,NA,TRBJ2-3,TGTGCCAGCAGCGCGACAGATACGCAGTATTTT,CASSATDTQYF
TRBV4-3,NA,TRBD2,TRBJ2-1,TGCGCCAGCAGCCAACAAACTAGCGGGAGTCAGTTCTTC,CASSQQTSGSQFF
TRBV9,NA,NA,TRBJ1-3,TGTGCCAGCAGCGTATCCCCAGGGGTCCGGGGGGGAAACACCATATATTTT,CASSVSPGVRGGNTIYF
TRBV3-1/TRBV3-2,NA,NA,TRBJ2-1,TGTGCCAGCAGCCAAGTTTTTGCCAATGAGCAGTTCTTC,CASSQVFANEQFF
TRBV23-1,NA,NA,TRBJ1-2,TGCGCCAGCAGTCAATCGATGGGGGGTTCGGAATATGGCTACACCTTC,CASSQSMGGSEYGYTF
TRBV9,NA,NA,TRBJ2-6,TGTGCCAGCAGCGTCGGGGCTGGGGCCAACGTCCTGACTTTC,CASSVGAGANVLTF
TRBV5-4,NA,TRBD1,TRBJ2-5,TGTGCCAGCAGCCCGCGGACAGGGAATGTAGAGACCCAGTACTTC,CASSPRTGNVETQYF
TRBV27,NA,NA,TRBJ1-1,TGTGCCAGCAGTTTATCGTCAGGGTGGGAGGCTTTCTTT,CASSLSSGWEAFF
TRBV5-1,NA,TRBD2,TRBJ2-4,TGCGCCAGCAGCTTGGGACTAGCGGGAGCCGAAGTTAACATTCAGTACTTC,CASSLGLAGAEVNIQYF
TRBV28,NA,TRBD2,TRBJ2-1,TGTGCCAGCAGTTTCTCCCCGCTAGCGGCCTCCTACAATGAGCAGTTCTTC,CASSFSPLAASYNEQFF